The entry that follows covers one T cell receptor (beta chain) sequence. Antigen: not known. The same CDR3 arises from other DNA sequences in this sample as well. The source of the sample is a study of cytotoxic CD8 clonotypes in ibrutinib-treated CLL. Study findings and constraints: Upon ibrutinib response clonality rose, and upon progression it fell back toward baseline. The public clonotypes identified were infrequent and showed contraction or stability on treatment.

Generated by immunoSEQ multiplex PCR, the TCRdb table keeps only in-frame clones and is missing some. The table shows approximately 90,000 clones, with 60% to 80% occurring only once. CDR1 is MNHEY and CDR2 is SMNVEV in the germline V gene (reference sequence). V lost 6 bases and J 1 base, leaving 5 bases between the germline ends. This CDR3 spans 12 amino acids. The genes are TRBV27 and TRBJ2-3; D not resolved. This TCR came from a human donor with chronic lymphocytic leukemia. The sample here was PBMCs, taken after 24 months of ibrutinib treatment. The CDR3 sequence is CASSPGTDTQYF. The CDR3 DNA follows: TGTGCCAGCAGCCCAGGCACAGATACGCAGTATTTT.